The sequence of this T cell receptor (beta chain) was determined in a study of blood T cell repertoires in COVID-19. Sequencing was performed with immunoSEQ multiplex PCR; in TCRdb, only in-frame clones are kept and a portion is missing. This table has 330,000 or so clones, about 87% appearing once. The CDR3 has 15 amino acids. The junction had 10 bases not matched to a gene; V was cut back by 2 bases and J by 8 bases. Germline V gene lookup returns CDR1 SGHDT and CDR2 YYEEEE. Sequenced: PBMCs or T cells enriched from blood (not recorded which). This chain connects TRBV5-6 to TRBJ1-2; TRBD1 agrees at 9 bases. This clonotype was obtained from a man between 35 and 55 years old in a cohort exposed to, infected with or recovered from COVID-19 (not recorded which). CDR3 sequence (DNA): TGTGCCAGCAGCTTACGCCCCACAGGGGGCAGAGGCTACACCTTC. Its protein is CASSLRPTGGRGYTF. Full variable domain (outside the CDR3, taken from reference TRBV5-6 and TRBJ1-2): DAGVTQSPTHLIKTRGQQVTLRCSPKSGHDTVSWYQQALGQGPQFIFQYYEEEERQRGNFPDRFSGHQFPNYSSELNVNALLLGDSALYLCASSLRPTGGRGYTFGSGTRLTVV.